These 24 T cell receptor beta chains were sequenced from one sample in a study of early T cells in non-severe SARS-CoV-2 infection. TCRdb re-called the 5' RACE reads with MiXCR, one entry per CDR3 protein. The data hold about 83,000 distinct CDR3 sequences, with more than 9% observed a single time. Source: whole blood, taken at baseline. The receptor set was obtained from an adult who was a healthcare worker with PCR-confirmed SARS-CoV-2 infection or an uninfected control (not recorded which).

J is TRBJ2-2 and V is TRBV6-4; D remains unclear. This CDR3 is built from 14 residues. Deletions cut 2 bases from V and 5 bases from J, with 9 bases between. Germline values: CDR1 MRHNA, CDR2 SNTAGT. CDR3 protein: CASSDVYGTGELFF. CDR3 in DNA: TGTGCCAGCAGTGACGTCTATGGAACCGGGGAGCTGTTTTTT.

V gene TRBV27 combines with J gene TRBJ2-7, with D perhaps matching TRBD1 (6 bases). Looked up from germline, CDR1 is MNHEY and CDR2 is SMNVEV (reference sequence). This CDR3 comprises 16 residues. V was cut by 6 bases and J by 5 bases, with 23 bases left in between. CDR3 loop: CASSYDNRVAVDEQYF. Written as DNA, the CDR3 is TGTGCCAGCAGCTACGACAACAGGGTTGCGGTAGACGAGCAGTACTTC.

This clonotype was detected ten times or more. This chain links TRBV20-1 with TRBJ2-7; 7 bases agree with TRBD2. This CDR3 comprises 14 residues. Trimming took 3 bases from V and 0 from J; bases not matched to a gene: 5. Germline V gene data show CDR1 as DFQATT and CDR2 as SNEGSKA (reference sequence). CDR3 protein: CSASGEGPSYEQYF. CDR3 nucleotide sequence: TGCAGTGCTAGTGGGGAGGGCCCCTCCTACGAGCAGTACTTC.

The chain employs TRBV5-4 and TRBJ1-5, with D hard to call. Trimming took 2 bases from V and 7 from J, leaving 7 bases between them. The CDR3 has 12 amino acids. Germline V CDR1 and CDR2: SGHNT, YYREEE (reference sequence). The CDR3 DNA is TGTGCCAGCAGCTTACCCGGGCAGCCCCAGCATTTT. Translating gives CASSLPGQPQHF.

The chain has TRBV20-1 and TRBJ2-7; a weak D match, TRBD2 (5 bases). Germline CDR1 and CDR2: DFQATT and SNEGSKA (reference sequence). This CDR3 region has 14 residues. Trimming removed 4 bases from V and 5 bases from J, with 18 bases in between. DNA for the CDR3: TGCAGTGCTACACAATACCCAGACTACAACGAGCAGTACTTC. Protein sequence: CSATQYPDYNEQYF.

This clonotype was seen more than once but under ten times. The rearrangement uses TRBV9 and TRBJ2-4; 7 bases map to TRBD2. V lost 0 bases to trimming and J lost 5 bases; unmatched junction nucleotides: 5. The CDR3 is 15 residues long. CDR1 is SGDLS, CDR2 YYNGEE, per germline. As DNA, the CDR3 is TGTGCCAGCAGCGTAGGGGCCAGCGGGGAAAACATTCAGTACTTC. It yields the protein CASSVGASGENIQYF.

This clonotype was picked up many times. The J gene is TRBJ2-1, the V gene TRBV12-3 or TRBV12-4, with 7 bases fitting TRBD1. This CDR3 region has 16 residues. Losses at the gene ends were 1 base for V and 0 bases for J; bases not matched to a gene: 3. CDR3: CASSLEGAISYNEQFF. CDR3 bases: TGTGCCAGCAGTTTAGAGGGGGCCATCTCCTACAATGAGCAGTTCTTC.

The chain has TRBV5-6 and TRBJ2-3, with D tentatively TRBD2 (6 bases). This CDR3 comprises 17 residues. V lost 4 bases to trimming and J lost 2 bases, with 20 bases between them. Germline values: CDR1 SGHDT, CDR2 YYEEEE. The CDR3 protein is CASSPDGGSTFTDTQYF. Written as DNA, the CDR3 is TGTGCCAGCAGCCCAGACGGGGGATCCACTTTCACAGATACGCAGTATTTT.

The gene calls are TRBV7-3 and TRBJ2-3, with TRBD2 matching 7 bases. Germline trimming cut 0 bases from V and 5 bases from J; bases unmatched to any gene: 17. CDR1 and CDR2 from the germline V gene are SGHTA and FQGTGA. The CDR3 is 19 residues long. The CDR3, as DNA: TGTGCCAGCAGCTTAACGGCGAGTAGCGGGTCTTATGGGGGAGATACGCAGTATTTT. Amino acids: CASSLTASSGSYGGDTQYF.

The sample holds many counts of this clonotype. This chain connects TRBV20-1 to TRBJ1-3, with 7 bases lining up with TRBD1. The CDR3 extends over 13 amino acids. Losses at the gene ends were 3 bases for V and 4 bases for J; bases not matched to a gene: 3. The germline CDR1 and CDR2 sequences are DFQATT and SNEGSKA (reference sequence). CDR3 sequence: CSARAGGGNTIYF. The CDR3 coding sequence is TGCAGTGCTAGGGCAGGGGGAGGAAACACCATATATTTT.

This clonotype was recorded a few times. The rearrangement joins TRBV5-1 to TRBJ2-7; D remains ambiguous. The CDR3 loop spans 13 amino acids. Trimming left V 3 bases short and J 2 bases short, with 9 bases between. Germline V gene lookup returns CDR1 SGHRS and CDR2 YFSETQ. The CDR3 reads CASSSTGPYEQYF. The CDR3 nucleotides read TGCGCCAGCAGCTCAACCGGCCCCTACGAGCAGTACTTC. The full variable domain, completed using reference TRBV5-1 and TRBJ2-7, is KAGVTQTPRYLIKTRGQQVTLSCSPISGHRSVSWYQQTPGQGLQFLFEYFSETQRNKGNFPGRFSGRQFSNSRSEMNVSTLELGDSALYLCASSSTGPYEQYFGPGTRLTVT.

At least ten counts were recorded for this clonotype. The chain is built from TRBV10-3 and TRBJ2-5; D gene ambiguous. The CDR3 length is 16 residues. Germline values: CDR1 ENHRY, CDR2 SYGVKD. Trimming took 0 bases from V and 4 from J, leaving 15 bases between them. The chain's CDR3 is CAISESGSGPRETQYF. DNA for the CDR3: TGTGCCATCAGTGAGTCTGGGTCCGGCCCACGAGAGACCCAGTACTTC.

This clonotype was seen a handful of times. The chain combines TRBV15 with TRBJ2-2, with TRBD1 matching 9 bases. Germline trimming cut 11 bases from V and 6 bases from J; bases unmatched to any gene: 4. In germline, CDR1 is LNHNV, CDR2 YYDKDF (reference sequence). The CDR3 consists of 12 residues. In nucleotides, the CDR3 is TGTGCCGCGGGACAGGGAGCCGGGGAGCTGTTTTTT. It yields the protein CAAGQGAGELFF. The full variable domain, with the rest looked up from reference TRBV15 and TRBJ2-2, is DAMVIQNPRYQVTQFGKPVTLSCSQTLNHNVMYWYQQKSSQAPKLLFHYYDKDFNNEADTPDNFQSRRPNTSFCFLDIRSPGLGDTAMYLCAAGQGAGELFFGEGSRLTVL.

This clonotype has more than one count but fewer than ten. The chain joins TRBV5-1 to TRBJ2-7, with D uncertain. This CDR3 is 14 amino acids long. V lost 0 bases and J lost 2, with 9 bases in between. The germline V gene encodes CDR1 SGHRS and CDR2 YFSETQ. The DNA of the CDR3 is TGCGCCAGCAGCTTGGTTACAAATACCTACGAGCAGTACTTC. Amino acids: CASSLVTNTYEQYF.

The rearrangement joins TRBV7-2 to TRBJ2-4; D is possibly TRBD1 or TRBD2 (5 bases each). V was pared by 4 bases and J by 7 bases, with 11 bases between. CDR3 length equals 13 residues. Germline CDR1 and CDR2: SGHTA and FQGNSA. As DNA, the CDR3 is TGTGCCAGCAGCTCGGGACCCCTGAACATTCAGTACTTC. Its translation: CASSSGPLNIQYF.

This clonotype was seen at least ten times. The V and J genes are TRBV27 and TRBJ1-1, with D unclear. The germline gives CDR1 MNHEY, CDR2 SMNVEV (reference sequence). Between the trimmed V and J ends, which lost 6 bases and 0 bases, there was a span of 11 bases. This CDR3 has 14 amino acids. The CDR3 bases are TGTGCCAGCAGGCGCGAAGGCTTGAACACTGAAGCTTTCTTT. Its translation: CASRREGLNTEAFF.

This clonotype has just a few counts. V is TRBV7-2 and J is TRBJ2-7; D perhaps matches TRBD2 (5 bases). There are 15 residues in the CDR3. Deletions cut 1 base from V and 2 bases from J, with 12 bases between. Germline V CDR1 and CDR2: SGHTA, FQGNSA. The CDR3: CASSLESSLAYEQYF. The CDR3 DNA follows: TGTGCCAGCAGCTTAGAATCTAGCTTAGCCTACGAGCAGTACTTC. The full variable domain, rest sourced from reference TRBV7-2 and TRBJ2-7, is GAGVSQSPSNKVTEKGKDVELRCDPISGHTALYWYRQSLGQGLEFLIYFQGNSAPDKSGLPSDRFSAERTGGSVSTLTIQRTQQEDSAVYLCASSLESSLAYEQYFGPGTRLTVT.

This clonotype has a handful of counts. The CDR3 is CASSGPRVPGFSYEQYF. In DNA, the CDR3 is TGTGCCAGTAGCGGCCCAAGGGTACCTGGTTTCTCCTACGAGCAGTACTTC. V gene TRBV19 combines with J gene TRBJ2-7, with D unresolved. V was shortened by 6 bases and J by 0 bases, with 21 bases between the two germline ends. CDR3 length: 17 amino acids. Germline V lookup: CDR1 LNHDA, CDR2 SQIVND (reference sequence).

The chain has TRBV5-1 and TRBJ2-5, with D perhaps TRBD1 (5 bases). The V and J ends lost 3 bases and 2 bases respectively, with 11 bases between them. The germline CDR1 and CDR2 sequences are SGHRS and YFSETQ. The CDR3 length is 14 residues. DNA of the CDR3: TGCGCCAGCAGCTCCCAGGGTATACAAGAGACCCAGTACTTC. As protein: CASSSQGIQETQYF.

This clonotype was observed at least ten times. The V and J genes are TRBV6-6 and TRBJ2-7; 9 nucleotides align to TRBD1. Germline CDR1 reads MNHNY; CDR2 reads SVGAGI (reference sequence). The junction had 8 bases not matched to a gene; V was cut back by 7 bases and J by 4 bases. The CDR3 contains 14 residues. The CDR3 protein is CASTLGQGTYEQYF. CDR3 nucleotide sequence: TGTGCCAGCACCCTAGGACAGGGGACGTACGAGCAGTACTTC.

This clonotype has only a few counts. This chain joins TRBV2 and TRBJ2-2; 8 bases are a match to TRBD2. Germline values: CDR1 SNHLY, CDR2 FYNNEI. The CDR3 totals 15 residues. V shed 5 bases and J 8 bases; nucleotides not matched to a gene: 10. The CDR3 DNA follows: TGTGCCAGCAGTCCCGGGACTAGGGCCTGGGGGGAGCTGTTTTTT. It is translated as CASSPGTRAWGELFF. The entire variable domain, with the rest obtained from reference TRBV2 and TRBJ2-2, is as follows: EPEVTQTPSHQVTQMGQEVILRCVPISNHLYFYWYRQILGQKVEFLVSFYNNEISEKSEIFDDQFSVERPDGSNFTLKIRSTKLEDSAMYFCASSPGTRAWGELFFGEGSRLTVL.

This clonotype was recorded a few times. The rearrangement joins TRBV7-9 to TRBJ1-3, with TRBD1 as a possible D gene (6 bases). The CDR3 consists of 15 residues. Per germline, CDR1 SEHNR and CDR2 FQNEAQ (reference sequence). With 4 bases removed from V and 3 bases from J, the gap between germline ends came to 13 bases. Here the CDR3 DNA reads TGTGCCAGCAGCTCACAGGGCGGTGGTGGAAACACCATATATTTT. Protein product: CASSSQGGGGNTIYF.

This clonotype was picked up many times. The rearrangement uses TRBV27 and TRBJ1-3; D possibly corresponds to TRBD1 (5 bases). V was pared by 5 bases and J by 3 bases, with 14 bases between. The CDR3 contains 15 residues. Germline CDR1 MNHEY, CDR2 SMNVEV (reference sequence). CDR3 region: CASSPLGTYGNTIYF. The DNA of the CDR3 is TGTGCCAGCAGTCCCCTCGGGACCTATGGAAACACCATATATTTT.

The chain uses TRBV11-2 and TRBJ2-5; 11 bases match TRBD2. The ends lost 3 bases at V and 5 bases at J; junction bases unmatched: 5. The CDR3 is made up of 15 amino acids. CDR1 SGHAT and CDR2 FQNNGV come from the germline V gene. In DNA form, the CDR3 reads TGTGCCAGCAGCTTTAGCGGGAGGGCCGGGGAGACCCAGTACTTC. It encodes CASSFSGRAGETQYF.